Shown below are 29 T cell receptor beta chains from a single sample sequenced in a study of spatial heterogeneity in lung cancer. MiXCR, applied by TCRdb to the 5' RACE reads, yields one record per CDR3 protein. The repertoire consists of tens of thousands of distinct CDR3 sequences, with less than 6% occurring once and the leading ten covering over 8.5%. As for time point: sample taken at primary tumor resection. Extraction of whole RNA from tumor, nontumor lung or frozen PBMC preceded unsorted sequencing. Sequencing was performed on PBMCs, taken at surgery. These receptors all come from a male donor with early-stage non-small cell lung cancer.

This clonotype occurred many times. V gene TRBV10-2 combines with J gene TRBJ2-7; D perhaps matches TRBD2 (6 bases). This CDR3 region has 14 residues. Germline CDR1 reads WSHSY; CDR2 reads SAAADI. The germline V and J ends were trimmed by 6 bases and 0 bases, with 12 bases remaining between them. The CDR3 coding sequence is TGCGCCAGCAGGTTAGCGGTAGGCTCCTACGAGCAGTACTTC. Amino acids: CASRLAVGSYEQYF.

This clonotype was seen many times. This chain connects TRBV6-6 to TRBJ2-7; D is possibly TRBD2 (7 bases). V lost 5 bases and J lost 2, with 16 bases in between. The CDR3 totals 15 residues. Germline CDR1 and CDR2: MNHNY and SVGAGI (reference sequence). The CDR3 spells CASSPGGAVTYEQYF. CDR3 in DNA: TGTGCCAGCAGTCCGGGGGGCGCCGTGACCTACGAGCAGTACTTC.

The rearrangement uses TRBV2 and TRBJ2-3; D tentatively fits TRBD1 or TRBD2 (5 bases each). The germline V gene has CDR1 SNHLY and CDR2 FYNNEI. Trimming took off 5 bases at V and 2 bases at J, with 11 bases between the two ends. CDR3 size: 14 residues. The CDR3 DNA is TGTGCCAGCAGTTGGGGCGGGTTCACAGATACGCAGTATTTT. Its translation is CASSWGGFTDTQYF.

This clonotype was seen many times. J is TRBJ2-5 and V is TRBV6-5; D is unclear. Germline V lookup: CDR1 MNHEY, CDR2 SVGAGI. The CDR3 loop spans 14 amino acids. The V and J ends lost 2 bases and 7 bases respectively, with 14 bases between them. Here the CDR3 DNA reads TGTGCCAGCAGTTACGGGCGGCCAAGTAGGACCCAGTACTTC. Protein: CASSYGRPSRTQYF.

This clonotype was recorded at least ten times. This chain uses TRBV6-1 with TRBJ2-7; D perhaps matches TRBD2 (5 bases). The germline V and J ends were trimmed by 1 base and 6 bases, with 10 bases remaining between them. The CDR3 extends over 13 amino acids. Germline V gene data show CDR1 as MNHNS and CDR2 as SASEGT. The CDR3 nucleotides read TGTGCCAGCAGTGAAGGAGGGCTTTCCGAGCAGTACTTC. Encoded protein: CASSEGGLSEQYF.

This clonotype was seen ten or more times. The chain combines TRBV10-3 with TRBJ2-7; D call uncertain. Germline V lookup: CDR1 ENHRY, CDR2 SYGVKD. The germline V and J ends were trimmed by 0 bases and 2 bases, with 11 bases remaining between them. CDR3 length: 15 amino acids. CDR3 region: CAISESARSTYEQYF. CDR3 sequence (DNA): TGTGCCATCAGTGAGTCTGCCAGGTCAACCTACGAGCAGTACTTC.

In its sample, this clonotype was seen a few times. The CDR3 region is CASSTGQGRWVNTEAFF. CDR3 in DNA: TGTGCCAGCAGTACAGGACAGGGGCGGTGGGTGAACACTGAAGCTTTCTTT. The V call is TRBV6-5, the J call TRBJ1-1, with 9 bases matching TRBD1. The V gene's germline CDR1 is MNHEY and CDR2 SVGAGI. There are 17 residues in the CDR3. J was trimmed by 0 bases and V by 5 bases; bases with no gene match: 10.

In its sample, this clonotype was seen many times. Here the CDR3 reads CASSLGFSRGSPNQPQHF. The CDR3 DNA is TGTGCCAGCAGTTTAGGCTTCTCGCGAGGGTCCCCGAATCAGCCCCAGCATTTT. The V call is TRBV12-3 or TRBV12-4, the J call TRBJ1-5; no clear D. The length of the CDR3 is 18 residues. The V end was cut by 1 base, the J end by 4 bases, with 20 bases between.

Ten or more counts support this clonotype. CDR3 sequence (DNA): TGTGCCAGCAGTTCTCCTAGGGGGGGGCTGGGTGAAAAACTGTTTTTT. The encoded protein is CASSSPRGGLGEKLFF. The chain employs TRBV28 and TRBJ1-4, with D perhaps TRBD1 (6 bases). This CDR3 is 16 amino acids long. Between the trimmed V and J ends, which lost 4 bases and 7 bases, there was a span of 19 bases. Germline V gives CDR1 MDHEN, CDR2 SYDVKM.

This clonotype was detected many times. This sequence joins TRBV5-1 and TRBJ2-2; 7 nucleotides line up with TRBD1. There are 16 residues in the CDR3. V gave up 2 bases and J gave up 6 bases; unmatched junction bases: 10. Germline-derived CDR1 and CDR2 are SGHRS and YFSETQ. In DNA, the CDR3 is TGCGCCAGCAGCTTTGTACAGGGGCCCTGGGCCGGGGAGCTGTTTTTT. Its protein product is CASSFVQGPWAGELFF.

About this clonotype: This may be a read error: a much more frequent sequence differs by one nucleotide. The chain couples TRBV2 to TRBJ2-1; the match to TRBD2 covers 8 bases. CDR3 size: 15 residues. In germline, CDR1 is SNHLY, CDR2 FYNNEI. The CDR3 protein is CVSSEGRTSMDEQFF. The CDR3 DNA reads TGTGTCAGCAGTGAAGGTAGGACTAGCATGGATGAGCAGTTCTTC.

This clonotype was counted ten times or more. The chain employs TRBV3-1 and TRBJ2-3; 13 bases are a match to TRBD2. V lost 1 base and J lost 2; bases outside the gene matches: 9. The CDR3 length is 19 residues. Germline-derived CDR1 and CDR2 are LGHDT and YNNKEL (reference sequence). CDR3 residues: CASSQGRLAGGLVTDTQYF. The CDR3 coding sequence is TGTGCCAGCAGCCAAGGTAGACTAGCGGGAGGCTTGGTCACAGATACGCAGTATTTT.

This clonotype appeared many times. CDR3: CSVVGGVAAGEQFF. The CDR3 bases are TGCAGCGTTGTAGGGGGGGTTGCAGCAGGTGAGCAGTTCTTC. V gene TRBV29-1 combines with J gene TRBJ2-1; a possible D gene is TRBD2 (7 bases). The CDR3 is made up of 14 amino acids. V lost 4 bases, J lost 9 bases, and 19 bases lay in between. Per the germline V gene, CDR1 is SQVTM and CDR2 is ANQGSEA.

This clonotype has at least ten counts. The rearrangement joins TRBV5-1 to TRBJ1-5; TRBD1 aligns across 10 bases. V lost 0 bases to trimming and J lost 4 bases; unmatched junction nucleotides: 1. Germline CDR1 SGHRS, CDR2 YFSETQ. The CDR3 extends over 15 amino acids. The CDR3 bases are TGCGCCAGCAGCTTGGGACAGGGGGCTAATCAGCCCCAGCATTTT. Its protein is CASSLGQGANQPQHF.

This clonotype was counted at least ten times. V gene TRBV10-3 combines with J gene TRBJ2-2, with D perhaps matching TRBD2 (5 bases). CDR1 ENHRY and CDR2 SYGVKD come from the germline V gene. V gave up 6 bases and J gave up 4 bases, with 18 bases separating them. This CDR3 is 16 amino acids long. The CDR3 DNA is TGTGCCATCAGACACTTCATGGAGGACGGCACCGGGGAGCTGTTTTTT. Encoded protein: CAIRHFMEDGTGELFF.

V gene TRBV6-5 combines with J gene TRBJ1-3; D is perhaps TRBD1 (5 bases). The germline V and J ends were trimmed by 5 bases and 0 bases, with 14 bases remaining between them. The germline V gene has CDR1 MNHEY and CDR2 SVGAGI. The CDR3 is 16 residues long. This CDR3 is CASSPGEGSSGNTIYF. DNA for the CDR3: TGTGCCAGCAGTCCCGGGGAGGGGAGCTCTGGAAACACCATATATTTT.

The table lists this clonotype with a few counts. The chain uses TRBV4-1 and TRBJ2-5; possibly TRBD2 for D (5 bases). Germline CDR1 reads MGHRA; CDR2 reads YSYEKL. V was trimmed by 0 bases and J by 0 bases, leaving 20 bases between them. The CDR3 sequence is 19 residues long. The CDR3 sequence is CASSQERGFGGPYQETQYF. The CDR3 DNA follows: TGCGCCAGCAGCCAAGAGAGAGGGTTCGGCGGCCCGTACCAAGAGACCCAGTACTTC.

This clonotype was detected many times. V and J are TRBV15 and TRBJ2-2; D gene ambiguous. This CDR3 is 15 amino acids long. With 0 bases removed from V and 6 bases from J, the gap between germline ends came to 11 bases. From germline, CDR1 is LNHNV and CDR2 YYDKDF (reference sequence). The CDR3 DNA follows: TGTGCCACCAGCAGAGATTTTAAGGGTCCCGGGGAGCTGTTTTTT. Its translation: CATSRDFKGPGELFF.

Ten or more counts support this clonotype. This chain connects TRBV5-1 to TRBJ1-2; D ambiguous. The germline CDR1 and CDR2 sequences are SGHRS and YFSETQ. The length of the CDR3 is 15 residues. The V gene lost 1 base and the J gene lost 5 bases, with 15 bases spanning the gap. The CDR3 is CASSLTPPPAYGYTF. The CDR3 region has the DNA TGCGCCAGCAGCTTGACACCTCCCCCAGCTTATGGCTACACCTTC.

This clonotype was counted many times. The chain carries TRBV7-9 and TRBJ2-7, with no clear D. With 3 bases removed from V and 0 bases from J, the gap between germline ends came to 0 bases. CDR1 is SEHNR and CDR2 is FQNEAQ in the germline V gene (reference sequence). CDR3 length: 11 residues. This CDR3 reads CASSFSYEQYF. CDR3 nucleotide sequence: TGTGCCAGCAGCTTCTCCTACGAGCAGTACTTC.

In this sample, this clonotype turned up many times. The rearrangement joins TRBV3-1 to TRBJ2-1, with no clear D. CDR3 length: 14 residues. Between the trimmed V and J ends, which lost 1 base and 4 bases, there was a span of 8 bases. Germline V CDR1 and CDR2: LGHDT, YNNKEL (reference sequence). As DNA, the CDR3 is TGTGCCAGCAGCCAAGCCCAACAGTACAATGAGCAGTTCTTC. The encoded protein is CASSQAQQYNEQFF.

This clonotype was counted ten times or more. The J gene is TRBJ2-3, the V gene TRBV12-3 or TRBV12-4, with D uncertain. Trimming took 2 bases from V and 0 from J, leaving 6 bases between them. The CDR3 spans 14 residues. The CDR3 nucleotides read TGTGCCAGCAGTTTAACCCGGAGCACAGATACGCAGTATTTT. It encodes CASSLTRSTDTQYF.

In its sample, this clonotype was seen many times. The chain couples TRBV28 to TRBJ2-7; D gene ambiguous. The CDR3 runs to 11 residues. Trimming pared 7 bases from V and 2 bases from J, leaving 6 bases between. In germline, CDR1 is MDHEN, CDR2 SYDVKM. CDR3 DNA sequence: TGTGCCAGCACACGAGCCTACGAGCAGTACTTC. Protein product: CASTRAYEQYF.

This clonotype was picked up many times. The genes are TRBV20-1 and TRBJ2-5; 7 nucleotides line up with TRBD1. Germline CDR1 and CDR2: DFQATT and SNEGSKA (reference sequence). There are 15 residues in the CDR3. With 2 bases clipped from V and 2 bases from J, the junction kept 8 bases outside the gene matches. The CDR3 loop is CSARPPGQFQETQYF. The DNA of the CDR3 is TGCAGTGCTAGACCTCCGGGACAGTTTCAAGAGACCCAGTACTTC.

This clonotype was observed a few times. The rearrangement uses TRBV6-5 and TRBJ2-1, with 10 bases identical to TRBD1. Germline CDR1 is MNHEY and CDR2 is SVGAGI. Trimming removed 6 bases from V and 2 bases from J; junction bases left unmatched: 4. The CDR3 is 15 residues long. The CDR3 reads CASRPGQGTYNEQFF. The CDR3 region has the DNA TGTGCCAGCAGACCGGGACAGGGGACCTACAATGAGCAGTTCTTC.

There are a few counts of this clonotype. The chain's CDR3 is CASSLGGPNSPLHF. CDR3 in DNA: TGTGCCAGCAGCTTGGGTGGTCCTAATTCACCCCTCCACTTT. The gene calls are TRBV7-9 and TRBJ1-6; D is ambiguous. Germline CDR1 SEHNR, CDR2 FQNEAQ (reference sequence). This CDR3 is 14 amino acids long. V shed 3 bases and J shed 6 bases, with 9 bases lying between them.

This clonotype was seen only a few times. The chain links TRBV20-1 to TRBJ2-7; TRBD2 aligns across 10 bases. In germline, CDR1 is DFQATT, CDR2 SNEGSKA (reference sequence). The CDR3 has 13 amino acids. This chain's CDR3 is CRAKREGRHEQYF. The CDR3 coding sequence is TGCAGAGCAAAGCGGGAGGGCCGCCACGAGCAGTACTTC.

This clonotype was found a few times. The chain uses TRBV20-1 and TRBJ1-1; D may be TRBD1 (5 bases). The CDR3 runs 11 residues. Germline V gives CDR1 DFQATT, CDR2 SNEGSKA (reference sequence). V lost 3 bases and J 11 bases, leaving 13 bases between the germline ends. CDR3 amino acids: CSARPGRVAFF. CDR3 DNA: TGCAGTGCTAGGCCGGGACGTGTGGCTTTCTTT.

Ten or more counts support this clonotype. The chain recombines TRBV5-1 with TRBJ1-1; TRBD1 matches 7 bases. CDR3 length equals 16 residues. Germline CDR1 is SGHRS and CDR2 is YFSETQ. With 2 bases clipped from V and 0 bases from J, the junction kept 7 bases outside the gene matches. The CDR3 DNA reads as TGCGCCAGCAGCTTAAGACAGGGCTCTTTGAACACTGAAGCTTTCTTT. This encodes CASSLRQGSLNTEAFF.